The T cell receptor beta chain described here comes from a study of control samples from healthy donors and cancer patients. V lost 4 bases, J lost 1 base, and 7 bases lay in between. Germline loops: CDR1 LNHDA, CDR2 SQIVND (reference sequence). This CDR3 has 13 residues. Method: immunoSEQ multiplex PCR; TCRdb's copy keeps in-frame clones and lacks some. The sample consists of roughly 120,000 clones, about 92% of them appearing once. This receptor was obtained from a man in his fifties or sixties with head and neck cancer. Input material: PBMCs. This chain uses TRBV19 with TRBJ1-1; D not resolved. The CDR3 here is CASSNQENTEAFF. DNA for the CDR3: TGTGCCAGTAGTAATCAGGAGAACACTGAAGCTTTCTTT.